What follows are 11 T cell receptor beta chains derived from one specimen sequenced in a study of blood T cell repertoires in COVID-19. Produced via immunoSEQ multiplex PCR; TCRdb's table is partial and in-frame only. This sample has 85,000 to 90,000 clones, with 86% found just once. Sequenced input: peripheral blood. The receptors were gathered from a human donor in a cohort sampled during active COVID-19.

V gene TRBV28 combines with J gene TRBJ2-1; 9 bases agree with TRBD2. CDR1 and CDR2 (germline): MDHEN, SYDVKM. The CDR3 is made up of 16 amino acids. J gave up 2 bases and V 5 bases, and 7 bases lay outside the gene matches. This chain's CDR3 is CASSPAGGRAYNEQFF. The CDR3 DNA reads as TGTGCCAGCAGTCCGGCGGGCGGGAGGGCCTACAATGAGCAGTTCTTC.

This rearrangement joins TRBV7-9 to TRBJ2-7; TRBD1 agrees at 8 bases. Germline-derived CDR1 and CDR2 are SEHNR and FQNEAQ (reference sequence). Trimming removed 5 bases from V and 3 bases from J; junction bases left unmatched: 3. The CDR3 runs 13 residues. The CDR3 region is CASSDDRGYEQYF. The CDR3 DNA reads as TGTGCCAGCAGCGACGACAGGGGCTACGAGCAGTACTTC.

The chain joins TRBV3-1 (or the pseudogene TRBV3-2) to TRBJ2-7; 7 positions match TRBD2. The V gene's germline CDR1 is LGHDT and CDR2 YNNKEL (reference sequence). The CDR3 is 13 residues long. With 0 bases clipped from V and 5 bases from J, the junction kept 1 base outside the gene matches. The CDR3 DNA is TGTGCCAGCAGCCAAGATCGGGAGGACGAGCAGTACTTC. Its protein is CASSQDREDEQYF.

In this sample, this clone turned up once. The chain combines TRBV30 with TRBJ1-2; no firm D call. Germline V gene lookup returns CDR1 GTSNPN and CDR2 SVGIG (reference sequence). The CDR3 length is 12 residues. V was shortened by 1 base and J by 4 bases, with 7 bases between the two germline ends. CDR3 coding DNA: TGTGCCTGGAGTGCCGGACTCTATGGCTACACCTTC. The encoded protein is CAWSAGLYGYTF.

This clone appeared once. The J gene is TRBJ1-2, the V gene TRBV25-1; no clear D gene. With 3 bases removed from V and 8 bases from J, the gap between germline ends came to 16 bases. The germline V gene encodes CDR1 MGHDK and CDR2 SYGVNS. The CDR3 consists of 14 residues. Here the CDR3 reads CASSEPGTVGGYTF. CDR3 bases: TGTGCCAGCAGTGAGCCCGGCACCGTCGGGGGCTACACCTTC.

V and J are TRBV4-3 and TRBJ1-2; perhaps TRBD1 as D (5 bases). The CDR3 is 16 amino acids. Germline V CDR1 and CDR2: LGHNA, YSLEER. V was pared by 3 bases and J by 2 bases, with 16 bases between. The CDR3 coding sequence is TGCGCCAGCAGCCACGGTCCAGGGTTGGGGAACTATGGCTACACCTTC. It encodes CASSHGPGLGNYGYTF.

This clone was seen just once. This rearrangement joins TRBV28 to TRBJ1-5, with TRBD1 identical over 7 bases. Trimming took 6 bases from V and 4 from J; bases not matched to a gene: 9. CDR1 and CDR2 (germline): MDHEN, SYDVKM. The CDR3 has 15 amino acids. CDR3 DNA sequence: TGTGCCAGCAGAGAAATACAGGGGAAGAATCAGCCCCAGCATTTT. This sequence encodes CASREIQGKNQPQHF.

This rearrangement joins TRBV18 to TRBJ2-1, with a tentative D call TRBD1 (6 bases). CDR3 length: 16 residues. Trimming stripped 3 bases from V and 2 bases from J, with 14 bases between. From germline, CDR1 is KGHSH and CDR2 LQKENI. CDR3 nucleotide sequence: TGTGCCAGCTCACCGGGCGCCAGGGGAGCCTACAATGAGCAGTTCTTC. Encoded protein: CASSPGARGAYNEQFF.

The genes are TRBV19 and TRBJ2-7, with 7 bases that match TRBD1. The junction had 13 bases not matched to a gene; V was cut back by 7 bases and J by 4 bases. The CDR3 runs 15 residues. Germline V gene data show CDR1 as LNHDA and CDR2 as SQIVND (reference sequence). DNA for the CDR3: TGTGCCAGTACCCCCGGGACAGAGACTTCTTACGAGCAGTACTTC. Its translation: CASTPGTETSYEQYF.

In DNA, the CDR3 is TGTGCCAGCAGCAGGGTGATTCTAGGGGCCACGCAGTATTTT. Amino acid sequence: CASSRVILGATQYF. This rearrangement joins TRBV28 to TRBJ2-3, with a possible D match to TRBD1 (5 bases). The CDR3 has 14 residues. The V gene's germline CDR1 is MDHEN and CDR2 SYDVKM. Trimming took off 6 bases at V and 9 bases at J, with 19 bases between the two ends.

The chain has TRBV5-4 and TRBJ2-1, with 10 nucleotides matching TRBD2. This CDR3 is 14 amino acids long. Germline assignment: CDR1 SGHNT and CDR2 YYREEE (reference sequence). With 7 bases clipped from V and 8 bases from J, the junction kept 9 bases outside the gene matches. The CDR3 DNA follows: TGTGCCAGCTCTCAAGGACTAGCGGTCTATGAGCAGTTCTTC. Translating it yields CASSQGLAVYEQFF. The full variable domain, its missing parts supplied by reference TRBV5-4 and TRBJ2-1, is ETGVTQSPTHLIKTRGQQVTLRCSSQSGHNTVSWYQQALGQGPQFIFQYYREEENGRGNFPPRFSGLQFPNYSSELNVNALELDDSALYLCASSQGLAVYEQFFGPGTRLTVL.